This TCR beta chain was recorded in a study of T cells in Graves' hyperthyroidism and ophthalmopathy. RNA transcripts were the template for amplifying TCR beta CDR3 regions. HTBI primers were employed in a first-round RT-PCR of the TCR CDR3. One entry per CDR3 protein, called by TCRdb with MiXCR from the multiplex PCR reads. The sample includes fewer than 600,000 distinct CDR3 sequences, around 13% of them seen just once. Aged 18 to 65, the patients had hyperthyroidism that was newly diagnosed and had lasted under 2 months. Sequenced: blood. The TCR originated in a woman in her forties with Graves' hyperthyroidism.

This CDR3 is CASSFYILQNTGELFF. The CDR3 DNA reads as TGTGCCAGCAGTTTTTATATCCTCCAGAACACCGGGGAGCTGTTTTTT. The V and J genes are TRBV12-3 or TRBV12-4 and TRBJ2-2; unclear D gene. V lost 3 bases, J lost 1 base, and 12 bases lay in between. This CDR3 region has 16 residues.